Below, 17 T cell receptor beta chains from the same sample are listed, as sequenced in a study of blood T cell repertoires in COVID-19. Sequencing used immunoSEQ multiplex PCR; TCRdb keeps in-frame clones, though not all of them. The repertoire includes some 320,000 clones, more than 70% of them detected once, and 6.9% sits in the top ten. What was sequenced was peripheral blood. The receptors here all came from a woman in her 30s who had recovered from COVID-19.

The rearrangement links TRBV6-5 to TRBJ2-2; TRBD2 might be the D (6 bases). V shed 2 bases and J shed 4 bases, with 14 bases lying between them. The CDR3 contains 16 residues. Per the germline V gene, CDR1 is MNHEY and CDR2 is SVGAGI. The CDR3 is CASSYRRGRGTGELFF. The CDR3 nucleotides are TGTGCCAGCAGTTACAGGAGGGGAAGAGGCACCGGGGAGCTGTTTTTT.

This clone came up once. V gene TRBV6-5 combines with J gene TRBJ1-1; TRBD1 matches at 7 bases. V shed 6 bases, J shed 8 bases, and the junction held 9 bases outside the gene matches. The CDR3 loop spans 13 amino acids. Germline V gene data show CDR1 as MNHEY and CDR2 as SVGAGI. The CDR3 spells CASSHGETGEAFF. The DNA of the CDR3 is TGTGCCAGCAGCCACGGGGAGACAGGGGAAGCTTTCTTT.

This clone was observed a single time. The genes are TRBV7-9 and TRBJ2-1; 13 nucleotides match TRBD2. Germline values: CDR1 SEHNR, CDR2 FQNEAQ (reference sequence). CDR3 length: 15 amino acids. Trimming cost V 5 bases and J 9 bases; bases outside gene matches: 7. CDR3: CASSPRLAGGFEQFF. The DNA for the CDR3 is TGTGCCAGCAGCCCGAGACTAGCGGGGGGTTTTGAGCAGTTCTTC.

The rearrangement uses TRBV10-3 and TRBJ1-2; D not resolved. CDR1 is ENHRY and CDR2 is SYGVKD in the germline V gene. This CDR3 has 16 residues. Trimming left V 0 bases short and J 3 bases short, with 14 bases between. CDR3 nucleotides: TGTGCCATCAGTGAGTCGACGGGATCCGGGGACTATGGCTACACCTTC. It specifies CAISESTGSGDYGYTF.

This sequence joins TRBV6-6 and TRBJ1-1, with a tentative D call TRBD1 (6 bases). This CDR3 region has 14 residues. CDR1 is MNHNY, CDR2 SVGAGI, per germline (reference sequence). Trimming cost V 6 bases and J 2 bases, with 13 bases left between them. Here the CDR3 reads CASRRTDVNTEAFF. Written as DNA, the CDR3 is TGTGCCAGCAGAAGGACAGATGTAAACACTGAAGCTTTCTTT.

This clone came up a few times. V usage is TRBV5-4 and J usage is TRBJ1-2; D is undetermined. Trimming took off 0 bases at V and 4 bases at J, with 7 bases between the two ends. CDR1 is SGHNT, CDR2 YYREEE, per germline (reference sequence). The CDR3 contains 13 residues. The CDR3 region has the DNA TGTGCCAGCAGCTTGGAGAGTCTCTATGGCTACACCTTC. It translates to CASSLESLYGYTF.

This rearrangement joins TRBV5-8 to TRBJ2-7; weak D call: TRBD1 (5 bases). The CDR3 is made up of 15 amino acids. Trimming shortened V by 4 bases and J by 3 bases, and 17 bases separated the two germline ends. The germline V gene has CDR1 SGHTS and CDR2 YDEGEE. The CDR3 region is CASSPEQDTLYEQYF. The DNA for the CDR3 is TGTGCCAGCAGCCCAGAACAGGACACCCTCTACGAGCAGTACTTC.

The chain couples TRBV4-3 to TRBJ2-1; 8 bases align to TRBD1. Germline V lookup: CDR1 LGHNA, CDR2 YSLEER. V dropped 4 bases and J dropped 8; count of bases not matched to a gene: 16. This CDR3 has 17 residues. CDR3 coding DNA: TGCGCCAGCAGCCCCTATCCGGACAGGGTTAGTTTAGATGAGCAGTTCTTC. Its protein product is CASSPYPDRVSLDEQFF.

This clone was found once. The chain joins TRBV6-4 to TRBJ2-7; D unclear. Trimming cost V 4 bases and J 0 bases, with 10 bases left between them. Looked up from germline, CDR1 is MRHNA and CDR2 is SNTAGT. The CDR3 runs 14 residues. The CDR3 DNA is TGTGCCAGCAGTGTCTCTACAGCCTCCTACGAGCAGTACTTC. The encoded protein is CASSVSTASYEQYF.

V and J are TRBV28 and TRBJ1-3; no firm D call. Germline V lookup: CDR1 MDHEN, CDR2 SYDVKM. Trimming shortened V by 2 bases and J by 4 bases, and 9 bases separated the two germline ends. This CDR3 region has 14 residues. The CDR3 DNA follows: TGTGCCAGCAGTTTAGTAAGCTCCGGAAACACCATATATTTT. Residues: CASSLVSSGNTIYF.

The gene calls are TRBV29-1 and TRBJ1-2, with D perhaps matching TRBD1 (5 bases). Per the germline V gene, CDR1 is SQVTM and CDR2 is ANQGSEA. There are 14 residues in the CDR3. Between the trimmed V and J ends, which lost 3 bases and 0 bases, there was a span of 11 bases. CDR3 residues: CSVDWGVTNYGYTF. The CDR3 bases are TGCAGCGTTGATTGGGGGGTGACTAACTATGGCTACACCTTC.

This clone turned up a few times. The rearrangement links TRBV5-1 to TRBJ2-2, with 9 nucleotides matching TRBD1. The CDR3 loop spans 15 amino acids. The germline CDR1 and CDR2 sequences are SGHRS and YFSETQ. Losses at the gene ends were 4 bases for V and 3 bases for J; bases not matched to a gene: 4. The CDR3 sequence is CASSQTGGYTGELFF. The CDR3 coding sequence is TGCGCCAGCAGCCAAACAGGGGGCTACACCGGGGAGCTGTTTTTT.

The chain has TRBV2 and TRBJ2-1, with 15 bases matching TRBD2. J gave up 7 bases and V 4 bases, and 5 bases lay outside the gene matches. CDR3 length: 16 amino acids. Germline loops: CDR1 SNHLY, CDR2 FYNNEI. The CDR3 sequence: CASSGWTSGGGNEQFF. CDR3 nucleotides: TGTGCCAGCAGTGGATGGACTAGCGGGGGGGGGAATGAGCAGTTCTTC.

For the CDR3, the DNA is TGTGCCAGCAGGGGACAGTCTGGGGCCAACGTCCTGACTTTC. It encodes CASRGQSGANVLTF. This sequence joins TRBV2 and TRBJ2-6; TRBD1 matches 7 bases. The CDR3 loop spans 14 amino acids. CDR1 and CDR2 from the germline V gene are SNHLY and FYNNEI. The ends lost 6 bases at V and 1 base at J; junction bases unmatched: 0. The full variable domain, rest sourced from reference TRBV2 and TRBJ2-6, is EPEVTQTPSHQVTQMGQEVILRCVPISNHLYFYWYRQILGQKVEFLVSFYNNEISEKSEIFDDQFSVERPDGSNFTLKIRSTKLEDSAMYFCASRGQSGANVLTFGAGSRLTVL.

The chain recombines TRBV2 with TRBJ1-1, with 7 bases that match TRBD1. The CDR3 runs to 14 residues. Per the germline V gene, CDR1 is SNHLY and CDR2 is FYNNEI. V shed 4 bases and J 3 bases; nucleotides not matched to a gene: 5. The CDR3 reads CASSATGYDTEAFF. The CDR3 DNA follows: TGTGCCAGCAGTGCGACAGGGTATGACACTGAAGCTTTCTTT.

This clone was recorded a few times. The rearrangement joins TRBV24-1 to TRBJ2-2; D is perhaps TRBD1 (5 bases). Germline-derived CDR1 and CDR2 are KGHDR and SFDVKD. The CDR3 covers 16 residues. With 9 bases removed from V and 2 bases from J, the gap between germline ends came to 18 bases. This CDR3 is CATPQIRQKNTGELFF. In nucleotides, the CDR3 is TGTGCCACCCCGCAGATCCGACAGAAAAACACCGGGGAGCTGTTTTTT.

V and J are TRBV7-6 and TRBJ1-2; 7 bases agree with TRBD1. The CDR3 totals 14 residues. V was pared by 5 bases and J by 4 bases, with 7 bases of the junction left unmatched. Looked up from germline, CDR1 is SGHVS and CDR2 is FNYEAQ. Written as DNA, the CDR3 is TGTGCCAGCAGCGACCGGGACAGTTCCTATGGCTACACCTTC. It is translated as CASSDRDSSYGYTF. Based on the CDR3 plus reference TRBV7-6 and TRBJ1-2, the full variable domain is GAGVSQSPRYKVTKRGQDVALRCDPISGHVSLYWYRQALGQGPEFLTYFNYEAQQDKSGLPNDRFSAERPEGSISTLTIQRTEQRDSAMYRCASSDRDSSYGYTFGSGTRLTVV.